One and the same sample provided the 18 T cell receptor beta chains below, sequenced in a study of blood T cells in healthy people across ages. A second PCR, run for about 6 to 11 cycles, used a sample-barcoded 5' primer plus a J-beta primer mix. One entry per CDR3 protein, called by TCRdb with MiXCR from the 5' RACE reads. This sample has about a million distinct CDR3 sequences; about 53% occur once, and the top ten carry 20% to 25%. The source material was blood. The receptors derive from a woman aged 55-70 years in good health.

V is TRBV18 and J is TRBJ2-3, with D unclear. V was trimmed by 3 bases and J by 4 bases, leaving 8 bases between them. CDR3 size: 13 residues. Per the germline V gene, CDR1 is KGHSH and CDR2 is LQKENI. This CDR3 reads CASSPLRADTQYF. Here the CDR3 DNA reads TGTGCCAGCTCACCGTTACGCGCAGATACGCAGTATTTT.

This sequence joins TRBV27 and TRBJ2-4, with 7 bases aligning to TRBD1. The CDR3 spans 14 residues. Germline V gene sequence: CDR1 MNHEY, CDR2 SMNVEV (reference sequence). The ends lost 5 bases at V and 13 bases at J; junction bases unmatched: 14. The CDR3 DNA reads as TGTGCCAGCAGTCCCGGGACAGCCACTACGCAGCAGTACTTC. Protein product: CASSPGTATTQQYF.

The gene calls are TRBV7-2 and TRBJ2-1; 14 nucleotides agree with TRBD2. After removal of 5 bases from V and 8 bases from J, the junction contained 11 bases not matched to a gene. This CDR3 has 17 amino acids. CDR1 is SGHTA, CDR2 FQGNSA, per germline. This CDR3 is CASSRGLAGGFGYEQFF. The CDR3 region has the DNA TGTGCCAGCAGCCGCGGACTAGCGGGAGGATTTGGGTATGAGCAGTTCTTC.

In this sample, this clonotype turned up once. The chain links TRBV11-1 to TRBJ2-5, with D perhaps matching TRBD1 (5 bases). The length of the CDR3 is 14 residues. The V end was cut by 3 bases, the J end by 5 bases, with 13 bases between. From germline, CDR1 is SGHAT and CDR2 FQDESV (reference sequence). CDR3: CASSLGRRSETQYF. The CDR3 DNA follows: TGTGCCAGCAGCTTGGGGCGCCGGTCGGAGACCCAGTACTTC.

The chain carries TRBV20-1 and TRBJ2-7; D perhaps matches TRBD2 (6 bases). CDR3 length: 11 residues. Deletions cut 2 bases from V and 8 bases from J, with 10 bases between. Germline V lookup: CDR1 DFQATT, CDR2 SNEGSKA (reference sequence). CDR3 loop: CSARTAGQQYF. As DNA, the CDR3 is TGCAGTGCTAGAACCGCGGGGCAGCAGTACTTC.

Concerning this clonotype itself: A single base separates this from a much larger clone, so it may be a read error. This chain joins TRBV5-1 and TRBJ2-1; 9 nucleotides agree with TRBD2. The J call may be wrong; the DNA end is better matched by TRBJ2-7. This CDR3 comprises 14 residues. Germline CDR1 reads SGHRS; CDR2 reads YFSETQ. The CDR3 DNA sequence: TGCGCCAGCAGCTTTAGCGGGGGATACAATGAGCAGTACTTC. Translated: CASSFSGGYNEQYF.

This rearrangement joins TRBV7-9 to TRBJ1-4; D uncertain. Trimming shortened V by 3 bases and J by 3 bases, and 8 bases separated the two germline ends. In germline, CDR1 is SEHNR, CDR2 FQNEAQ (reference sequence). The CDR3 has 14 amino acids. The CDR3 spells CASSFVRANEKLFF. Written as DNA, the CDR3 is TGTGCCAGCAGCTTTGTAAGGGCTAATGAAAAACTGTTTTTT.

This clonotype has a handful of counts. In nucleotides, the CDR3 is TGTGCCAGCAGTTTTTTGCGGAGGGGGACCTTACAAGAGACCCAGTACTTC. This codes for CASSFLRRGTLQETQYF. The V call is TRBV27, the J call TRBJ2-5, with D perhaps matching TRBD1 or TRBD2 (6 bases each). Germline CDR1 reads MNHEY; CDR2 reads SMNVEV (reference sequence). This CDR3 comprises 17 residues. The V and J ends lost 3 bases and 2 bases respectively, with 19 bases between them.

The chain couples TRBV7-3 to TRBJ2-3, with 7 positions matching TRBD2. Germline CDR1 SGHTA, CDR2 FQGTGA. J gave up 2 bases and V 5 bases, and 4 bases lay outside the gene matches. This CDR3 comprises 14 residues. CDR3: CASSPGGLTDTQYF. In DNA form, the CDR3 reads TGTGCCAGCAGCCCGGGAGGACTCACAGATACGCAGTATTTT. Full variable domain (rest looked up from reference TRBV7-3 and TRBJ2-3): GAGVSQTPSNKVTEKGKYVELRCDPISGHTALYWYRQSLGQGPEFLIYFQGTGAADDSGLPNDRFFAVRPEGSVSTLKIQRTERGDSAVYLCASSPGGLTDTQYFGPGTRLTVL.

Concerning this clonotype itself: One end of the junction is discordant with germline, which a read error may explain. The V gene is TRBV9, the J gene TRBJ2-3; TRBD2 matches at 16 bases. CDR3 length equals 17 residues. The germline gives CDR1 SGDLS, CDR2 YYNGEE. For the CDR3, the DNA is TGTGCCGGCAGCGAGGGGACTAGCGGGAGGGCCACAGATACGCAGTATTTT. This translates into CAGSEGTSGRATDTQYF.

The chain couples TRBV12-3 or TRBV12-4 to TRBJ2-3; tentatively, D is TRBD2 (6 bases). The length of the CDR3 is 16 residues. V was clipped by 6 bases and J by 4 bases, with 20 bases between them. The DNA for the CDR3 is TGTGCCAGCAGCCCCGAGAGAGGGTGGGGGGCAGATACGCAGTATTTT. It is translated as CASSPERGWGADTQYF.

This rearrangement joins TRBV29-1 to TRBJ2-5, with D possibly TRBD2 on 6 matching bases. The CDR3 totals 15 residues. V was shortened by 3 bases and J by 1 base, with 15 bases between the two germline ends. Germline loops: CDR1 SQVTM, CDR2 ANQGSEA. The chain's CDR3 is CSVDPRSGPQETQYF. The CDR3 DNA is TGCAGCGTTGACCCACGCAGCGGGCCCCAAGAGACCCAGTACTTC.

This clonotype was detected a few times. The CDR3 sequence: CSAIRWTSGLYEQYF. CDR3 in DNA: TGCAGTGCGATACGATGGACTAGCGGCCTCTACGAGCAGTACTTC. This sequence joins TRBV20-1 and TRBJ2-7, with TRBD2 identical over 10 bases. The CDR3 totals 15 residues. CDR1 and CDR2 from the germline V gene are DFQATT and SNEGSKA (reference sequence). J gave up 3 bases and V 6 bases, and 11 bases lay outside the gene matches.

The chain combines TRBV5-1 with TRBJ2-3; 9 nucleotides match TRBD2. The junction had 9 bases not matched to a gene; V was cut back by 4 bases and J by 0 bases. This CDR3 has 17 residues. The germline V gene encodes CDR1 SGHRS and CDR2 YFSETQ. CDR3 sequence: CASSPPETSGSTDTQYF. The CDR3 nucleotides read TGCGCCAGCAGCCCCCCGGAGACTAGCGGTAGCACAGATACGCAGTATTTT.

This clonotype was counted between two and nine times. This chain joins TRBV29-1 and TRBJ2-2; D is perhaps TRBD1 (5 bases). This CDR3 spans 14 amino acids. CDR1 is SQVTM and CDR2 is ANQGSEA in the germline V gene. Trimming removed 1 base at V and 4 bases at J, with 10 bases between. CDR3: CSVEAGRRTGELFF. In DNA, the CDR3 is TGCAGCGTTGAAGCAGGGCGGCGCACCGGGGAGCTGTTTTTT.

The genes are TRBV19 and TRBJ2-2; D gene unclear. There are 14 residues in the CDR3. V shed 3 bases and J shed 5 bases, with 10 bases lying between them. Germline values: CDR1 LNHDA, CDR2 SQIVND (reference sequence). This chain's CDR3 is CASSMVALTGELFF. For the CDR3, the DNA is TGTGCCAGTAGTATGGTAGCATTAACCGGGGAGCTGTTTTTT.

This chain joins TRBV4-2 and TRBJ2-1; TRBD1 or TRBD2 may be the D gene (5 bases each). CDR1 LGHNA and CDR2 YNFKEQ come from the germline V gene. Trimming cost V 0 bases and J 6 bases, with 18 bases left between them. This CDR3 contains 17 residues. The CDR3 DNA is TGTGCCAGCAGCCAAGAAAGAAGAAGGGACGGTCCCAATGAGCAGTTCTTC. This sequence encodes CASSQERRRDGPNEQFF.

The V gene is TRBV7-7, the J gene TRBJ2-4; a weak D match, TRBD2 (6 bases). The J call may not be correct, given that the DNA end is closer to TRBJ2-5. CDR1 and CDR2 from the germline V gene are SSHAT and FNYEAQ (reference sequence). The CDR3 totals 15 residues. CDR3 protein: CASSFSGGNIETQYF. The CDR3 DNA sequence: TGTGCCAGCAGCTTTAGCGGAGGGAATATAGAGACCCAGTACTTC.